This T cell receptor (beta chain) comes out of a study of glioma-infiltrating T cells after dendritic cell vaccination listed by TCRdb under 2016. At the level of the whole study: The cohort included approximately 15 glioblastoma patients drawn from Phase I and II dendritic cell vaccination trials, of whom 9 were newly diagnosed and 6 had recurrent disease. Autologous tumor lysate-pulsed dendritic cell vaccination was administered to the patients between about 2002 and 2013. To make the vaccine, monocyte-derived dendritic cells were cultured for under eight days with IL-4 and GM-CSF and then pulsed overnight with autologous tumor lysate. Three intradermal dendritic cell vaccine injections were administered to patients at biweekly intervals in the arm below the axilla. In glioblastoma patients vaccinated with dendritic cells, deep sequencing of TCR beta CDR3 regions served to measure the amount of tumor-infiltrating lymphocytes and to compare repertoires between tumor and blood. Survival after dendritic cell vaccination was correlated with TCR sequencing metrics, including TIL content and tumor-blood repertoire overlap.

V is cut back by 4 bases and J by 1 base, with 5 bases in the junction unmatched. From the cysteine through the phenylalanine, the CDR3 covers 14 amino acids. CDR3 DNA only is kept here, 42 bases in frame from base 1. The germline V gene (reference sequence) yields SGHNT for CDR1 and YYREEE for CDR2. Points the paper makes about the study in general: The response model built on TCR overlap across three groups was characterized as speculative, with prospective validation still needed. The cohort was small and heterogeneous, and full blood and tumor sets were available for few patients, with initial-recurrent tumor pairs available for even fewer patients. TCR clonality showed no direct relationship with survival, which suggests that a diverse polyclonal response may matter. Longer time to progression and overall survival after dendritic cell vaccination were predicted by higher estimated pretreatment TIL content.

Of note for this clone: Its antigen is unknown. No much larger clone is present one base from it, and per-base qualities are unavailable.

The time point tag for this specimen amounts to: after dendritic cell vaccination, including at tumor progression/relapse. Patients were selected for having adequate residual fresh-frozen tumor tissue and more than two years of available survival data. Molecular status otherwise varied across the glioblastoma patients, but none of them carried an isocitrate dehydrogenase mutation. PBMC collection took place before vaccination, two weeks after the third vaccination, and at tumor progression if progression occurred. Genomic DNA was extracted with the Qiagen DNeasy Blood extraction Kit. The immunoSEQ assay amplified TCRB CDR3 regions from approximately 2 micrograms of genomic DNA, or from all available DNA when less than that amount was available. The multiplex PCR relied on 60 forward primers for TCR V beta segments and 13 reverse primers for J beta segments. To estimate reads per starting template, synthetic control templates were spiked into each sample at limiting dilution. Reads of 87 bp were generated by sequencing on the Illumina HiSeq System. In the authors' own workflow: PCR and sequencing errors were removed by merging closely related sequences with a nearest neighbor algorithm. TCR overlap was measured as the percentage of unique tumor TCR beta sequences also present in the same patient's peripheral blood. Here the immuneACCESS table is served through TCRdb, limited to in-frame sequences with V and J called. Missing clones are a known gap in these copies; in checked studies unresolved V genes cover under half, and the rest lacks a known reason. That table is the source of V, J and clone size, and D and trimming were worked out from the DNA. Counted in this sample were around 100,000 clones; roughly 87% of them appeared once. 6.8% of the sample lies in the top ten.

The chain is assembled from TRBV5-4 and TRBJ2-7; a stretch of 7 junction bases matches TRBD1. Source: blood, taken after dendritic cell vaccination. The sequence derives from a human donor with glioblastoma. The DNA sequence reads TGTGCCAGCAGCCAATTACAGGGGTCCTACGAGCAGTACTTC. Its product reads: CASSQLQGSYEQYF.